The TCR beta chain described here comes from a study of vaccination and CD4 T cells after COVID-19. The V end was cut by 4 bases, the J end by 9 bases, with 12 bases between. In germline, CDR1 is SNHLY, CDR2 FYNNEI. The CDR3 loop spans 12 amino acids. Sample treatment: approximately 9-day PBMC culture with coronavirus spike peptide pools or control peptides (ViraFEST assay). The study sequenced cultured CD4+ T cell DNA using the Oncomine TCR Beta short-read assay. Each CDR3 protein is one row after TCRdb ran MiXCR on the PCR reads. This table holds more than 15,000 distinct CDR3 sequences, over 45% found once. For this clonotype: Its antigen is still unknown.

Sequencing input: cultured CD4+ T cells from blood. The receptor comes from a human donor with COVID-19. This chain joins TRBV2 and TRBJ1-1; D is uncertain. DNA of the CDR3: TGTGCCAGCAGTGTAAAGGACGAAAAAGCTTTCTTT. Protein sequence: CASSVKDEKAFF.